These T cell receptor beta chains were read from a single sample in a study of T cell responses to AZD1222 COVID-19 vaccine. The protocol was immunoSEQ multiplex PCR, while the TCRdb copy is restricted to in-frame clones and leaves out a portion. This sample has fewer than 200,000 clones; approximately 94% occur once, and the top ten carry approximately 4%. The sequencing used peripheral blood, collected 28 days after the second dose of the MenACWY control vaccine. The receptors here all came from an adult who received the MenACWY meningococcal vaccine as a control. CDR3s include the opening cysteine and the closing phenylalanine or tryptophan. The D gene is left open where the match is weak. A clone size is listed for some rows: how often the clone was seen (once, few, many), or a class if it is expanded.

CASSTGGSSYEQYF	TGTGCCAGCAGTACAGGGGGAAGCTCCTACGAGCAGTACTTC	TRBV2	.	TRBJ2-7	TRBD1
CASSTPQIRDRGFSCNQPQHF	TGCGCCAGCAGTACGCCTCAAATCCGGGACAGGGGGTTTAGTTGCAATCAGCCCCAGCATTTT	TRBV23-1	few	TRBJ1-5	TRBD1
CASSLGQVYGYTF	TGCGCCAGCAGCTTGGGACAGGTCTATGGCTACACCTTC	TRBV5-1	.	TRBJ1-2	.
CASSARDRVSGEQYF	TGTGCCAGCTCAGCCCGGGACAGGGTCTCGGGCGAGCAGTACTTC	TRBV18	.	TRBJ2-7	TRBD1
CASSLDTGYGYTF	TGTGCCAGCAGCTTGGACACGGGGTATGGCTACACCTTC	TRBV7-2	once	TRBJ1-2	.
CASTPWDVLTF	TGTGCCAGCACCCCATGGGACGTCCTGACTTTC	TRBV6-5	.	TRBJ2-6	.
CASSPPTGGELNEQFF	TGTGCCAGCAGCCCCCCTACAGGGGGCGAGCTCAATGAGCAGTTCTTC	TRBV11-1	.	TRBJ2-1	TRBD1
CASQGAGRTEAFF	TGTGCCTCCCAGGGGGCTGGGCGCACTGAAGCTTTCTTT	TRBV14	.	TRBJ1-1	TRBD1
CASLKGDNQPQHF	TGTGCCAGCCTGAAAGGCGATAATCAGCCCCAGCATTTT	TRBV6-4	once	TRBJ1-5	.
CASRDRAAGNTIYF	TGTGCCTCTAGGGACAGGGCAGCTGGAAACACCATATATTTT	TRBV30	.	TRBJ1-3	TRBD1
CASSQDRSVEQYF	TGTGCCAGCAGCCAAGATCGGAGTGTCGAGCAGTACTTC	TRBV4-2	once	TRBJ2-7	.
CASSLAQGPQHF	TGTGCCAGCAGCTTAGCCCAGGGGCCCCAGCATTTT	TRBV7-8	.	TRBJ1-5	.
CASSLDVPNTIYF	TGTGCCAGCAGTTTGGACGTGCCCAACACCATATATTTT	TRBV12-3/TRBV12-4	.	TRBJ1-3	.
CASSIAGGGSYEQYF	TGTGCCAGTAGTATAGCCGGCGGAGGCTCCTACGAGCAGTACTTC	TRBV19	.	TRBJ2-7	.
CAYGTGVGTEAFF	TGTGCCTATGGGACAGGAGTGGGCACTGAAGCTTTCTTT	TRBV28	.	TRBJ1-1	TRBD1
CASSIGLAGGLTQYF	TGTGCCAGTAGTATCGGACTAGCGGGAGGTCTGACGCAGTATTTT	TRBV19	.	TRBJ2-3	TRBD2
CASSLEGGFDNEQFF	TGTGCCAGCAGTCTGGAAGGAGGATTCGACAATGAGCAGTTCTTC	TRBV6-5	once	TRBJ2-1	.
CASSSLLAGYMNEQFF	TGTGCCAGCAGTTCCCTCCTAGCGGGCTACATGAATGAGCAGTTCTTC	TRBV28	.	TRBJ2-1	TRBD2
CASSQRSANTGELFF	TGTGCCAGCAGCCAGAGGTCAGCGAACACCGGGGAGCTGTTTTTT	TRBV4-2	.	TRBJ2-2	.
CASSLPKLAGRSYEQYF	TGTGCCAGCAGTTTACCCAAACTAGCGGGACGCTCCTACGAGCAGTACTTC	TRBV28	.	TRBJ2-7	TRBD2
CASSFGQVSPGRAYEQYF	TGCGCCAGCAGCTTCGGACAGGTTTCCCCCGGGAGGGCCTACGAGCAGTACTTC	TRBV5-1	.	TRBJ2-7	.
CASSPNYEQYF	TGTGCCAGCAGCCCAAACTACGAGCAGTACTTC	TRBV6-6	once	TRBJ2-7	.
CASSQAFGGAYNEQFF	TGTGCCAGCAGCCAAGCGTTCGGGGGCGCCTACAATGAGCAGTTCTTC	TRBV3-1/TRBV3-2	.	TRBJ2-1	.
CSVGTGGAGHSEQFF	TGCAGCGTGGGAACAGGGGGCGCCGGCCATAGTGAGCAGTTCTTC	TRBV29-1	.	TRBJ2-1	TRBD1
CASSSRTNDLGIF	TGTGCCAGCAGCTCGCGGACAAACGACCTTGGGATCTTC	TRBV12-3/TRBV12-4	.	TRBJ2-1	.
CASKYPGQGGDTQYF	TGTGCCAGCAAGTATCCGGGACAGGGGGGGGATACGCAGTATTTT	TRBV2	once	TRBJ2-3	TRBD1
CASSSGTSGRFEQFF	TGTGCCAGCAGTTCCGGGACTAGCGGGAGGTTTGAGCAGTTCTTC	TRBV6-2/TRBV6-3	.	TRBJ2-1	TRBD2
CAISDGRGLFF	TGTGCCATCAGTGATGGCAGGGGGCTGTTTTTT	TRBV10-3	.	TRBJ1-4	TRBD1
CASSPPKSYNEQFF	TGCGCCAGCAGCCCCCCTAAATCCTACAATGAGCAGTTCTTC	TRBV5-1	.	TRBJ2-1	.
CASSRTSSGSRETQYF	TGCGCCAGCAGCCGTACCTCTAGCGGGAGTCGGGAGACCCAGTACTTC	TRBV5-1	.	TRBJ2-5	TRBD2
CASSQVWEPYNEQFF	TGTGCCAGCAGCCAAGTATGGGAGCCCTACAATGAGCAGTTCTTC	TRBV3-1/TRBV3-2	.	TRBJ2-1	.
CASSFGLAGGPADTQYF	TGTGCCAGCAGTTTCGGACTAGCGGGAGGGCCGGCAGATACGCAGTATTTT	TRBV6-2/TRBV6-3	.	TRBJ2-3	TRBD2
CASRQNYEQYF	TGTGCCAGCAGGCAGAACTACGAGCAGTACTTC	TRBV2	.	TRBJ2-7	.